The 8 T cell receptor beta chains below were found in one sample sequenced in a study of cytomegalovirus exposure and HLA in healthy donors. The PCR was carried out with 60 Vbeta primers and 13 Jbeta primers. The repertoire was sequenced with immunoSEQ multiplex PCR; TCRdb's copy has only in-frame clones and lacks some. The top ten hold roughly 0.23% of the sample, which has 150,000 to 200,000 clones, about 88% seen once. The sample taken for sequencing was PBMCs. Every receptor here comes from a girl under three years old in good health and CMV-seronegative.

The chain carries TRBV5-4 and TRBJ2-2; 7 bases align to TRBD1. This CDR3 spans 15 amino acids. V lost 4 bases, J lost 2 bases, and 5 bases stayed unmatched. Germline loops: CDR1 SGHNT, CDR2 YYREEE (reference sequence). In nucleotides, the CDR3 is TGTGCCAGCAGCCCCTGGACAGGCAACACCGGGGAGCTGTTTTTT. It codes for CASSPWTGNTGELFF. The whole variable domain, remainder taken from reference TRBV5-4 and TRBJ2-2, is ETGVTQSPTHLIKTRGQQVTLRCSSQSGHNTVSWYQQALGQGPQFIFQYYREEENGRGNFPPRFSGLQFPNYSSELNVNALELDDSALYLCASSPWTGNTGELFFGEGSRLTVL.

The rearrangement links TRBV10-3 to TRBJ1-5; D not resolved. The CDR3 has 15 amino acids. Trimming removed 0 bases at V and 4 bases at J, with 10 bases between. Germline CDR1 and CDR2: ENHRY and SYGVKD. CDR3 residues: CAISESGVENQPQHF. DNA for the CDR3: TGTGCCATCAGTGAGTCCGGGGTAGAAAATCAGCCCCAGCATTTT.

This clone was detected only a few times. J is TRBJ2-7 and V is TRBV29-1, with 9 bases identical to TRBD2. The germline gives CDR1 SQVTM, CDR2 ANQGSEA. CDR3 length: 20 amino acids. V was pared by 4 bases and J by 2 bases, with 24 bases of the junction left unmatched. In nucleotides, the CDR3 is TGCAGCGTTGTAGCGGGAGAAAGCCATTTACCCGAAGATAATCCCTACGAGCAGTACTTC. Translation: CSVVAGESHLPEDNPYEQYF.

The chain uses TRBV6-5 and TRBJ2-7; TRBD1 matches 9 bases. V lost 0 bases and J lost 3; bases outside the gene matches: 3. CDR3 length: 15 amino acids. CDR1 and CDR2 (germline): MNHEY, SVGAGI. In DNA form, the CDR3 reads TGTGCCAGCAGTTACTCCGGGACAGGGTTCTACGAGCAGTACTTC. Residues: CASSYSGTGFYEQYF.

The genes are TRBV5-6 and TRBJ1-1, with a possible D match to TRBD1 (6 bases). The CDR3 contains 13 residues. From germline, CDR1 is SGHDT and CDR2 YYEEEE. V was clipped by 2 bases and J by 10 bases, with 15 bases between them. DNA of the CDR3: TGTGCCAGCAGCTTCTCCGGCACAGGGCCAGCTTTCTTT. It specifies CASSFSGTGPAFF. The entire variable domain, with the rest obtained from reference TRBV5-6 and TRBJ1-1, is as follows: DAGVTQSPTHLIKTRGQQVTLRCSPKSGHDTVSWYQQALGQGPQFIFQYYEEEERQRGNFPDRFSGHQFPNYSSELNVNALLLGDSALYLCASSFSGTGPAFFGQGTRLTVV.

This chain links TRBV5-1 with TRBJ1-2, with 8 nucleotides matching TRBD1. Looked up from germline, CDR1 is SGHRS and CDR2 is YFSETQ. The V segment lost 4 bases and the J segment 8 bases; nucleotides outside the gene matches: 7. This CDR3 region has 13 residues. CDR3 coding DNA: TGCGCCAGCAGCCTCGGGACAGGCGGGGGCTACACCTTC. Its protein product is CASSLGTGGGYTF.

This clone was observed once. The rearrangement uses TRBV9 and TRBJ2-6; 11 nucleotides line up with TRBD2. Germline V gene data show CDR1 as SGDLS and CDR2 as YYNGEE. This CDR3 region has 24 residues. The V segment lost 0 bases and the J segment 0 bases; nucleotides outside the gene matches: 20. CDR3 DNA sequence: TGTGCCAGCAGCGTAGGAGCCCTGCCGGGGACTAGCGGACTTGCTGACTCTGGGGCCAACGTCCTGACTTTC. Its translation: CASSVGALPGTSGLADSGANVLTF.

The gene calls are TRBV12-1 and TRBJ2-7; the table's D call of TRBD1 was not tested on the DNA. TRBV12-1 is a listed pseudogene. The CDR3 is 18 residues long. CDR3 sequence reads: CASSFEPTGGAAPYEQYF. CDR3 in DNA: TGTGCCAGCAGCTTTGAGCCGACAGGGGGCGCCGCCCCCTACGAGCAGTACTTC.